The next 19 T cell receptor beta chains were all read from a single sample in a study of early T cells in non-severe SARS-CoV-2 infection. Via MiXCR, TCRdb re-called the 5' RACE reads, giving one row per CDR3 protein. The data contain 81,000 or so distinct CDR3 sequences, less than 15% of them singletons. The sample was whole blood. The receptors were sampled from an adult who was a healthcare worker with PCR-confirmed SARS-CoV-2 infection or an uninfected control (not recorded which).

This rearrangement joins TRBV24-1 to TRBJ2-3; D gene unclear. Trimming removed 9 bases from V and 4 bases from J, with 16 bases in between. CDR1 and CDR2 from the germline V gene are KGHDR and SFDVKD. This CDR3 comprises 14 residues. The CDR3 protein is CATLCRAHSDTQYF. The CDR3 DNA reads TGTGCCACCCTATGTCGAGCGCACTCAGATACGCAGTATTTT.

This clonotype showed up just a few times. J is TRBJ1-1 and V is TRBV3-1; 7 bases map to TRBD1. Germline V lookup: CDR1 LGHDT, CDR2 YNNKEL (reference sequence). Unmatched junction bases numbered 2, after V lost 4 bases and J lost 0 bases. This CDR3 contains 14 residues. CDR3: CASSPTGLNTEAFF. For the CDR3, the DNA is TGTGCCAGCAGCCCGACAGGGTTGAACACTGAAGCTTTCTTT. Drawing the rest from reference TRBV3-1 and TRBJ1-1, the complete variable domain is DTAVSQTPKYLVTQMGNDKSIKCEQNLGHDTMYWYKQDSKKFLKIMFSYNNKELIINETVPNRFSPKSPDKAHLNLHINSLELGDSAVYFCASSPTGLNTEAFFGQGTRLTVV.

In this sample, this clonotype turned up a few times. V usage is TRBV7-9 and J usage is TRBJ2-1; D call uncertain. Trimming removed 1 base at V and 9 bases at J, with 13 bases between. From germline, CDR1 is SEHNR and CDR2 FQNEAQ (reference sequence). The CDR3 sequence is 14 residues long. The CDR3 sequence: CASSLGPPWGEQFF. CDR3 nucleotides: TGTGCCAGCAGCTTAGGTCCGCCCTGGGGTGAGCAGTTCTTC.

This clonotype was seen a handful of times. Here the CDR3 DNA reads TGTGCCAGCAGCGTGGACAGACGCTACGAGCAGTACTTC. This translates into CASSVDRRYEQYF. V and J are TRBV2 and TRBJ2-7; D is perhaps TRBD1 (6 bases). Trimming left V 6 bases short and J 3 bases short, with 12 bases between. This CDR3 is 13 amino acids long. Germline assignment: CDR1 SNHLY and CDR2 FYNNEI.

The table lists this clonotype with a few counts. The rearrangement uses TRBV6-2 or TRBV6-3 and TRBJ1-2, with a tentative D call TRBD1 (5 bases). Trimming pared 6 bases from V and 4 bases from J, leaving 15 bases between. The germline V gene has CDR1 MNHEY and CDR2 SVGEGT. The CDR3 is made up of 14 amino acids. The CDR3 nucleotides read TGTGCCAGCAGCTCCCACGGGGACCGCTATGGCTACACCTTC. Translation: CASSSHGDRYGYTF.

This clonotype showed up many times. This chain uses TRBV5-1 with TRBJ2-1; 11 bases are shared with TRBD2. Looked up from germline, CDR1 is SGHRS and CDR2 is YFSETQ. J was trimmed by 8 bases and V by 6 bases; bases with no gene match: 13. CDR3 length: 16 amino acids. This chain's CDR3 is CASNPEWLAGGHEQFF. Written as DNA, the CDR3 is TGCGCCAGCAACCCCGAATGGCTAGCGGGAGGACATGAGCAGTTCTTC.

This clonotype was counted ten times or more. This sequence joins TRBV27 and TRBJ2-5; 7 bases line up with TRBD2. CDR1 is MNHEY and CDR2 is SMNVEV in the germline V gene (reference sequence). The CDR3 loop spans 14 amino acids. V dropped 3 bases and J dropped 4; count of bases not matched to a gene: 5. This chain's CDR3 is CASSFLGGGETQYF. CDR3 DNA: TGTGCCAGCAGTTTTTTGGGCGGGGGAGAGACCCAGTACTTC.

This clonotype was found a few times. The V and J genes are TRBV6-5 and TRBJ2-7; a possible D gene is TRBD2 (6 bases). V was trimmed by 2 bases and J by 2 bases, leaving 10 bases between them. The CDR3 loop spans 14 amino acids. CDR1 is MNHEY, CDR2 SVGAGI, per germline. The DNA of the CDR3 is TGTGCCAGCAGTTACGGGGGGAGAACCTACGAGCAGTACTTC. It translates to CASSYGGRTYEQYF.

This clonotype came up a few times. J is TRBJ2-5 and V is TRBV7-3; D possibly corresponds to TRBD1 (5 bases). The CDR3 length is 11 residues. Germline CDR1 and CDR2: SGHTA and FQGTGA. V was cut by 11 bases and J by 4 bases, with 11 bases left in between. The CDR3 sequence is CASLGRETQYF. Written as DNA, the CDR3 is TGTGCCTCCCTGGGGCGAGAGACCCAGTACTTC. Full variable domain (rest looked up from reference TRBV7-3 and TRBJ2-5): GAGVSQTPSNKVTEKGKYVELRCDPISGHTALYWYRQSLGQGPEFLIYFQGTGAADDSGLPNDRFFAVRPEGSVSTLKIQRTERGDSAVYLCASLGRETQYFGPGTRLLVL.

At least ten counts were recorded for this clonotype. The CDR3 region is CASSLGAAGLSTGELFF. In nucleotides, the CDR3 is TGTGCCAGCAGCCTCGGGGCAGCGGGACTCTCAACCGGGGAGCTGTTTTTT. This rearrangement joins TRBV7-2 to TRBJ2-2; 7 positions match TRBD2. The germline CDR1 and CDR2 sequences are SGHTA and FQGNSA. After removal of 5 bases from V and 5 bases from J, the junction contained 14 bases not matched to a gene. This CDR3 spans 17 amino acids.

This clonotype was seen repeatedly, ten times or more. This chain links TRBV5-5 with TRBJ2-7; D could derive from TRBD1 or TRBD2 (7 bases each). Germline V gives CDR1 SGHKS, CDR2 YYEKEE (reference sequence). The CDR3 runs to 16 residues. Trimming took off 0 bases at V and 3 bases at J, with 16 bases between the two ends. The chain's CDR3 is CASSLGQGSGGYEQYF. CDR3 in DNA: TGTGCCAGCAGCTTGGGACAGGGATCGGGAGGCTACGAGCAGTACTTC. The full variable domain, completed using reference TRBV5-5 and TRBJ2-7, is DAGVTQSPTHLIKTRGQQVTLRCSPISGHKSVSWYQQVLGQGPQFIFQYYEKEERGRGNFPDRFSARQFPNYSSELNVNALLLGDSALYLCASSLGQGSGGYEQYFGPGTRLTVT.

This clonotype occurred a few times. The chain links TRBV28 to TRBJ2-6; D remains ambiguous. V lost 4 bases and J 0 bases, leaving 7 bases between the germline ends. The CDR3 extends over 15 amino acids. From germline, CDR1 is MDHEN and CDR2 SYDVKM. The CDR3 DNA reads TGTGCCAGCAGTTCAACTATCTCTGGGGCCAACGTCCTGACTTTC. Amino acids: CASSSTISGANVLTF. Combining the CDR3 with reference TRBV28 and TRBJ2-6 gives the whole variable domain DVKVTQSSRYLVKRTGEKVFLECVQDMDHENMFWYRQDPGLGLRLIYFSYDVKMKEKGDIPEGYSVSREKKERFSLILESASTNQTSMYLCASSSTISGANVLTFGAGSRLTVL.

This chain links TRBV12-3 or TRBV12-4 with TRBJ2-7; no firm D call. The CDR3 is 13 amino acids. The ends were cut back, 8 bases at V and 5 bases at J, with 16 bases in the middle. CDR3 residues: CASGIELANEQYF. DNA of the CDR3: TGTGCCAGCGGTATCGAATTAGCCAACGAGCAGTACTTC.

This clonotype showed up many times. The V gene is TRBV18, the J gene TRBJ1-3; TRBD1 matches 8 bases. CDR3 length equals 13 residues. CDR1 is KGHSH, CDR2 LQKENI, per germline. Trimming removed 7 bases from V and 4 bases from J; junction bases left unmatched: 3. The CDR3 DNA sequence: TGTGCCAGCTTGACAGGGGTCGGAAACACCATATATTTT. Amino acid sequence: CASLTGVGNTIYF.

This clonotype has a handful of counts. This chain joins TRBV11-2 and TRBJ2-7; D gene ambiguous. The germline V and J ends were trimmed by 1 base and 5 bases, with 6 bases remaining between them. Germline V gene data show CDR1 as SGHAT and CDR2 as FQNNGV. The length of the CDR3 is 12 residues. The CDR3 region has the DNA TGTGCCAGCAGCTTAGGCCTGGACGAGCAGTACTTC. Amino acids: CASSLGLDEQYF.

CDR3 nucleotides: TGTGCCAGCTACTACTACAATGAGCAGTTCTTC. This sequence encodes CASYYYNEQFF. The rearrangement uses TRBV2 and TRBJ2-1; D is unresolved. The CDR3 is 11 residues long. V lost 8 bases and J 3 bases, leaving 5 bases between the germline ends. The germline V gene encodes CDR1 SNHLY and CDR2 FYNNEI.

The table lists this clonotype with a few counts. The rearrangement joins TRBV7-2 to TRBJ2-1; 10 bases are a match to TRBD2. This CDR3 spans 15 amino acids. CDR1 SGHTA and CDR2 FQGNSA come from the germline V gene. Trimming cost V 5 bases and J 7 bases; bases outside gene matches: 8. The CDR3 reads CASSLGLAVSNEQFF. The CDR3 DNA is TGTGCCAGCAGCCTCGGACTAGCGGTGTCGAATGAGCAGTTCTTC.

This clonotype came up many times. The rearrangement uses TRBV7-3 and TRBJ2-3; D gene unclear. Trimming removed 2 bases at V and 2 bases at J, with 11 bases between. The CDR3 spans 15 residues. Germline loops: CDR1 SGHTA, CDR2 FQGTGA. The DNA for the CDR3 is TGTGCCAGCAGCTTAGGCGGCCCCCTCACAGATACGCAGTATTTT. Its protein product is CASSLGGPLTDTQYF. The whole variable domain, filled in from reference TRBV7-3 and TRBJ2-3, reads GAGVSQTPSNKVTEKGKYVELRCDPISGHTALYWYRQSLGQGPEFLIYFQGTGAADDSGLPNDRFFAVRPEGSVSTLKIQRTERGDSAVYLCASSLGGPLTDTQYFGPGTRLTVL.

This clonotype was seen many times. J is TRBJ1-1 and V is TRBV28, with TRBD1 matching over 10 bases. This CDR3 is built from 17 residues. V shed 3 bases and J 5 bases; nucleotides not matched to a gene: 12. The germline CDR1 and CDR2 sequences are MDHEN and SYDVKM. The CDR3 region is CASSFSGQGKGGTEAFF. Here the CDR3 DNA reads TGTGCCAGCAGTTTCTCGGGACAGGGGAAGGGCGGAACTGAAGCTTTCTTT.